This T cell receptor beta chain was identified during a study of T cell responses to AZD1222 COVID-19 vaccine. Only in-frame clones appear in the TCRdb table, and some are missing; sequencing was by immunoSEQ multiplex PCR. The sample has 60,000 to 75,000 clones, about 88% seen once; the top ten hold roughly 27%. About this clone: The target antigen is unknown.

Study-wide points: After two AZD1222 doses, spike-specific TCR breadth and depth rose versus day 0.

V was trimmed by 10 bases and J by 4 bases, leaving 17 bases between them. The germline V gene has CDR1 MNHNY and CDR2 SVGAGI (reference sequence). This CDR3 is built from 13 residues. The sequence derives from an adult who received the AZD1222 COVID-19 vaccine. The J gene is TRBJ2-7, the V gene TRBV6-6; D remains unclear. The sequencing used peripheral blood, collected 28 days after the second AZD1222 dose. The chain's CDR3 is CATFGPSRYEQYF. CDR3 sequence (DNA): TGTGCCACCTTTGGGCCCTCCCGGTACGAGCAGTACTTC.